This T cell receptor (beta chain) was recorded in a study of T cell repertoires in cytomegalovirus infection. As for the study in general: TCR beta signatures that were public indicated CMV infection and matching HLA type. Study results and limitations: Cumulated frequencies of public TCR beta families served to identify carriers of CMV plus the relevant HLA. Within the response measured ex vivo, HLA-C-restricted CMV-specific TCR beta clonotypes were dominant.

From germline, CDR1 is SGHTA and CDR2 FQGTGA. The CDR3 is made up of 17 amino acids. The J segment lost 3 bases and the V segment lost 2 bases, leaving 11 bases of the junction unmatched. The table lists this clonotype with many counts. Its antigen remains unknown. TCRdb processed the reads anew with MiXCR; each CDR3 protein has one entry. The sample records 250,000 to 300,000 distinct CDR3 sequences, about a quarter being singletons. The chain carries TRBV7-3 and TRBJ2-3; 7 nucleotides match TRBD2. The clonotype was recovered from a human donor in good health (CMV status not recorded). Some clones in this sample may be carry-over from other donors' samples. The sample taken for sequencing was PBMCs. The CDR3 reads CASSLGPPGGGTDTQYF. In DNA form, the CDR3 reads TGTGCCAGCAGCTTAGGCCCCCCGGGAGGAGGGACAGATACGCAGTATTTT.